What follows are 23 T cell receptor beta chains derived from one specimen sequenced in a study of immune reconstitution after stem cell transplant in scleroderma (dated by TCRdb to between 2016 and 2019). Library preparation was by RT-PCR. Reads for this sample came from an Illumina MiSeq. Using fastp trimming at Q25 and MiXCR clonotype assembly, TCRdb reanalyzed the public sequencing data and kept in-frame beta chains. CDR3 protein duplicates are merged, each entry listing the most common genes and DNA. The sample yields approximately 3,000 distinct CDR3 sequences; 3.6% were counted once. About 3% of the sample comes from the top ten. This sample was obtained before or after autologous hematopoietic stem cell transplantation (not recorded which). Source of these receptors: a human donor with systemic sclerosis.

This clonotype qualifies as medium-sized. V and J are TRBV29-1 and TRBJ2-7; D is unclear. The germline V and J ends were trimmed by 2 bases and 2 bases, with 13 bases remaining between them. The germline CDR1 and CDR2 sequences are SQVTM and ANQGSEA. The CDR3 is made up of 14 amino acids. CDR3 DNA: TGCAGCGTTGAAAGGGATCAGAGTCCCTACGAGCAGTACTTC. It encodes CSVERDQSPYEQYF.

By share, this clonotype ranks as medium-sized (0.01 to 0.1%). The V and J genes are TRBV20-1 and TRBJ2-3, with D tentatively TRBD1 or TRBD2 (6 bases each). The CDR3 is made up of 13 amino acids. Germline lookup yields CDR1 DFQATT and CDR2 SNEGSKA (reference sequence). V shed 6 bases and J shed 0 bases, with 10 bases lying between them. The CDR3 loop is CSAGGPSTDTQYF. In DNA form, the CDR3 reads TGCAGTGCAGGGGGGCCTAGCACAGATACGCAGTATTTT.

In its sample, this clonotype ranks as medium-sized. This chain connects TRBV20-1 to TRBJ2-7; maybe TRBD2 (5 bases). V lost 1 base and J 0 bases, leaving 13 bases between the germline ends. CDR3 length: 15 residues. The germline CDR1 and CDR2 sequences are DFQATT and SNEGSKA (reference sequence). Written as DNA, the CDR3 is TGCAGTGCTAGAGGCAGCGGTTCTAGCTCCTACGAGCAGTACTTC. It specifies CSARGSGSSSYEQYF.

Concerning this clonotype: It may be a read error: a sequence one base away is much more abundant. The chain is built from TRBV29-1 and TRBJ2-7; D is undetermined. The V end was cut by 3 bases, the J end by 3 bases, with 9 bases between. CDR3 length: 12 residues. CDR1 is SQVTM and CDR2 is ANQGSEA in the germline V gene. The CDR3 sequence: CSVEVRNYEQYF. In nucleotides, the CDR3 is TGCAGCGTTGAGGTCAGGAACTACGAGCAGTACTTC.

Remarks on this clonotype: Without the conserved terminal phenylalanine or tryptophan, this CDR3 likely stems from a read error. The V call is TRBV5-1, the J call TRBJ1-1; unclear D gene. V was shortened by 0 bases and J by 4 bases, with 7 bases between the two germline ends. Per the germline V gene, CDR1 is SGHRS and CDR2 is YFSETQ. The CDR3 spans 13 residues. The CDR3: CASSLVGSTEAFL. The CDR3 bases are TGCGCCAGCAGCTTGGTGGGGAGCACTGAAGCTTTCCTT.

The chain joins TRBV2 to TRBJ1-1; unclear D gene. The germline V gene encodes CDR1 SNHLY and CDR2 FYNNEI. The CDR3 totals 12 residues. V lost 9 bases and J lost 1, with 9 bases in between. CDR3: CARPTSNTEAFF. The DNA of the CDR3 is TGTGCCAGACCAACATCGAACACTGAAGCTTTCTTT.

This clonotype is medium-sized in the sample. The chain combines TRBV15 with TRBJ2-1, with D possibly being TRBD1 (6 bases). There are 16 residues in the CDR3. Germline V lookup: CDR1 LNHNV, CDR2 YYDKDF (reference sequence). Trimming took 3 bases from V and 6 from J, leaving 18 bases between them. In nucleotides, the CDR3 is TGTGCCACCAGCAGGAAGGGGGACCTGCTTTTCAATGAGCAGTTCTTC. Translating it yields CATSRKGDLLFNEQFF.

This clonotype is classed as medium-sized. This chain uses TRBV7-9 with TRBJ2-3, with 7 nucleotides matching TRBD1. The V gene's germline CDR1 is SEHNR and CDR2 FQNEAQ (reference sequence). Trimming at V came to 6 bases and at J to 8 bases, leaving 14 bases not matched to a gene. This CDR3 is 15 amino acids long. The CDR3 region has the DNA TGTGCCAGCAGGTCAATTCCGGGACAGAAGTCTACGCAGTATTTT. Translating gives CASRSIPGQKSTQYF.

By sample share, this clonotype is medium-sized. The chain carries TRBV7-3 and TRBJ2-2; 8 nucleotides match TRBD2. J gave up 0 bases and V 4 bases, and 4 bases lay outside the gene matches. The germline V gene encodes CDR1 SGHTA and CDR2 FQGTGA. The CDR3 contains 16 residues. The CDR3, as DNA: TGTGCCAGCAGCTGGGCGGGAGGAACGAACACCGGGGAGCTGTTTTTT. Amino acid sequence: CASSWAGGTNTGELFF.

This clonotype is judged medium-sized. The V gene is TRBV29-1, the J gene TRBJ1-1, with 8 bases fitting TRBD1. Unmatched junction bases numbered 4, after V lost 3 bases and J lost 4 bases. Germline V gives CDR1 SQVTM, CDR2 ANQGSEA. This CDR3 region has 13 residues. The CDR3 region is CSVEVDRGTEAFF. CDR3 nucleotides: TGCAGCGTTGAGGTCGACAGGGGCACTGAAGCTTTCTTT.

Sample share makes this clonotype medium-sized. The chain uses TRBV5-1 and TRBJ2-3, with D possibly being TRBD1 (5 bases). This CDR3 region has 13 residues. Germline V gene sequence: CDR1 SGHRS, CDR2 YFSETQ. Trimming took 5 bases from V and 1 from J, leaving 8 bases between them. Here the CDR3 DNA reads TGCGCCAGCAGACAACAGGGCACAGATACGCAGTATTTT. This gives the protein CASRQQGTDTQYF.

Within the sample, this clonotype is medium-sized. This chain links TRBV3-1 with TRBJ2-2; TRBD1 aligns across 8 bases. V lost 1 base and J lost 1; bases outside the gene matches: 2. The germline gives CDR1 LGHDT, CDR2 YNNKEL (reference sequence). This CDR3 contains 16 residues. CDR3 sequence (DNA): TGTGCCAGCAGCCAAGTTGGACAGGGGAACACCGGGGAGCTGTTTTTT. This codes for CASSQVGQGNTGELFF.

This clonotype is medium-sized within its sample. The rearrangement joins TRBV6-6 to TRBJ1-3; 10 bases agree with TRBD1. CDR3 length: 21 amino acids. In germline, CDR1 is MNHNY, CDR2 SVGAGI (reference sequence). Germline trimming cut 2 bases from V and 1 base from J; bases unmatched to any gene: 17. The chain's CDR3 is CASSYTRRTGGTDRSGNTIYF. CDR3 coding DNA: TGTGCCAGCAGTTACACGAGACGGACAGGGGGTACGGACAGGTCTGGAAACACCATATATTTT.

By share, this clonotype ranks as medium-sized (0.01 to 0.1%). The chain is built from TRBV29-1 and TRBJ1-1; D call uncertain. V was trimmed by 7 bases and J by 0 bases, leaving 12 bases between them. The CDR3 has 13 amino acids. Germline values: CDR1 SQVTM, CDR2 ANQGSEA. CDR3 DNA sequence: TGCAGCGGCGAGGGAATAATGAACACTGAAGCTTTCTTT. Amino acids: CSGEGIMNTEAFF.

This clonotype is medium-sized by share. The chain uses TRBV5-5 and TRBJ2-1, with TRBD1 matching over 10 bases. Germline-derived CDR1 and CDR2 are SGHKS and YYEKEE (reference sequence). There are 15 residues in the CDR3. The trim removed 4 bases at V and 4 bases at J, leaving 5 bases unmatched. In DNA form, the CDR3 reads TGTGCCAGCAGCGTGGACAGGGGGACATACAATGAGCAGTTCTTC. Protein product: CASSVDRGTYNEQFF. The variable domain in full, completed from reference TRBV5-5 and TRBJ2-1, reads DAGVTQSPTHLIKTRGQQVTLRCSPISGHKSVSWYQQVLGQGPQFIFQYYEKEERGRGNFPDRFSARQFPNYSSELNVNALLLGDSALYLCASSVDRGTYNEQFFGPGTRLTVL.

This clonotype is termed medium-sized. The rearrangement links TRBV7-9 to TRBJ2-7, with 11 bases identical to TRBD1. This CDR3 contains 15 residues. Germline V lookup: CDR1 SEHNR, CDR2 FQNEAQ (reference sequence). After removal of 1 base from V and 3 bases from J, the junction contained 2 bases not matched to a gene. CDR3 nucleotide sequence: TGTGCCAGCAGCTTAGAAGGGACAGGGGGCTACGAGCAGTACTTC. Translating it yields CASSLEGTGGYEQYF.

By sample share, this clonotype is medium-sized. The chain couples TRBV5-1 to TRBJ2-7; 8 positions match TRBD2. J was trimmed by 2 bases and V by 2 bases; bases with no gene match: 12. The germline CDR1 and CDR2 sequences are SGHRS and YFSETQ. The CDR3 is 17 residues long. CDR3 nucleotides: TGCGCCAGCAGCTTCGGGGAAGTAGCGGGACATACCTACGAGCAGTACTTC. Encoded protein: CASSFGEVAGHTYEQYF.

As to this clonotype: One junction end does not reproduce the germline sequence, and a read error may be involved. This chain connects TRBV5-1 to TRBJ1-1, with TRBD1 as a possible D gene (5 bases). CDR3 length: 15 amino acids. Germline CDR1 reads SGHRS; CDR2 reads YFSETQ. The CDR3 loop is CVSRFQVGTLTEAFF. The CDR3 DNA sequence: TGCGTCAGCAGATTTCAAGTAGGGACTCTTACTGAAGCATTCTTT.

Sample share makes this clonotype medium-sized (0.01 to 0.1%). This chain links TRBV5-1 with TRBJ2-3; D not resolved. Germline loops: CDR1 SGHRS, CDR2 YFSETQ. The CDR3 runs to 14 residues. V gave up 0 bases and J gave up 2 bases, with 7 bases separating them. The CDR3 loop reads CASSLGDATDTQYF. CDR3 sequence (DNA): TGCGCCAGCAGCTTGGGAGACGCCACAGATACGCAGTATTTT.

In this sample, this clonotype is medium-sized. The V gene is TRBV7-9, the J gene TRBJ2-2, with unresolved D. Trimming took off 4 bases at V and 1 base at J, with 10 bases between the two ends. Germline V gene lookup returns CDR1 SEHNR and CDR2 FQNEAQ (reference sequence). This CDR3 is 15 amino acids long. The CDR3 DNA follows: TGTGCCAGCAGCTCCCGGTCAGGGAACACCGGGGAGCTGTTTTTT. It yields the protein CASSSRSGNTGELFF.

This clonotype counts as medium-sized (0.01 to 0.1%). V and J are TRBV18 and TRBJ2-7; D not resolved. V was trimmed by 4 bases and J by 6 bases, leaving 16 bases between them. Looked up from germline, CDR1 is KGHSH and CDR2 is LQKENI. The CDR3 covers 14 residues. CDR3 loop: CASSQDQEYSEQYF. For the CDR3, the DNA is TGTGCCAGCTCACAGGATCAGGAATATAGCGAGCAGTACTTC.

This clonotype is categorized as medium-sized. The chain employs TRBV24-1 and TRBJ2-1; 7 nucleotides line up with TRBD1. Germline CDR1 and CDR2: KGHDR and SFDVKD. This CDR3 is built from 18 residues. Germline trimming cut 4 bases from V and 0 bases from J; bases unmatched to any gene: 11. DNA of the CDR3: TGTGCCACCAGTGAACTTGCGCCCCGGGACAGCTCCTACAATGAGCAGTTCTTC. Translating gives CATSELAPRDSSYNEQFF.

This clonotype is medium-sized (0.01 to 0.1%) within its sample. This chain uses TRBV29-1 with TRBJ2-1; 7 nucleotides agree with TRBD2. The CDR3 covers 17 residues. Germline-derived CDR1 and CDR2 are SQVTM and ANQGSEA. After removal of 3 bases from V and 1 base from J, the junction contained 12 bases not matched to a gene. CDR3 DNA sequence: TGCAGCGTTGATGGCGGGAGCTGGGCTGTTTCCTACAATGAGCAGTTCTTC. This codes for CSVDGGSWAVSYNEQFF.